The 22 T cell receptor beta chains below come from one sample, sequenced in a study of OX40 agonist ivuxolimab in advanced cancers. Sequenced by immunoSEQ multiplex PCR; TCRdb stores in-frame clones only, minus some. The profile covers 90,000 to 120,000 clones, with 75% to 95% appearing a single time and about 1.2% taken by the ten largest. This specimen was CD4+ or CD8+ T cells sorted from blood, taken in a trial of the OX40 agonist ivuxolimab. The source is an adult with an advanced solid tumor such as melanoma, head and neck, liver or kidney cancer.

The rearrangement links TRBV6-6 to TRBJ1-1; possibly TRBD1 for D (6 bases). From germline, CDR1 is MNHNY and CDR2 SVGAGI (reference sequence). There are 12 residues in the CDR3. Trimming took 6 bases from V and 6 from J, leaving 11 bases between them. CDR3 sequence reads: CASREGVAEAFF. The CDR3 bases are TGTGCCAGCAGAGAGGGGGTAGCTGAAGCTTTCTTT.

CDR3: CASSQLAGALRNEQFF. For the CDR3, the DNA is TGTGCCAGCAGCCAGCTAGCGGGAGCCTTACGGAATGAGCAGTTCTTC. The chain recombines TRBV14 with TRBJ2-1, with 10 bases identical to TRBD2. J lost 7 bases, V lost 3 bases, and 9 bases had no gene match. Germline CDR1 and CDR2: SGHDN and FVKESK. The CDR3 totals 16 residues.

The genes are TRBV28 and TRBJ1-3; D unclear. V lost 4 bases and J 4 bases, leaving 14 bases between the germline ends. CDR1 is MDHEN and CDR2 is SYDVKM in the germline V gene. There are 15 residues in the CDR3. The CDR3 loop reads CASSSTRARGNTIYF. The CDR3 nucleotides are TGTGCCAGCAGTTCCACGCGGGCGCGGGGAAACACCATATATTTT.

The CDR3 DNA sequence: TGTGCCAGCAGTTACTCACAGCGGGACAGGGAGACCCAGTACTTC. Translation: CASSYSQRDRETQYF. The chain links TRBV6-5 to TRBJ2-5, with a tentative D call TRBD1 (8 bases). The CDR3 is made up of 15 amino acids. From germline, CDR1 is MNHEY and CDR2 SVGAGI. Trimming took off 0 bases at V and 5 bases at J, with 13 bases between the two ends.

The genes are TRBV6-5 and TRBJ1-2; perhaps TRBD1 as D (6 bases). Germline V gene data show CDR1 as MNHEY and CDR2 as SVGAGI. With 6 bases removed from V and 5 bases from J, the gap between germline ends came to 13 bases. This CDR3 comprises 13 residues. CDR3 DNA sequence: TGTGCCAGCAGCTGGGACAAAGTTTATGGCTACACCTTC. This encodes CASSWDKVYGYTF.

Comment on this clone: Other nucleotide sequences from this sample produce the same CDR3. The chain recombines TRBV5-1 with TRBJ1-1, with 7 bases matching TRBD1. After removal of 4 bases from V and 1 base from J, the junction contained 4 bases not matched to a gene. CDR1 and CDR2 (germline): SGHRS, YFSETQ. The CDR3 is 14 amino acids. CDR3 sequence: CASSLGTENTEAFF. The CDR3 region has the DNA TGCGCCAGCAGCCTCGGGACAGAGAACACTGAAGCTTTCTTT.

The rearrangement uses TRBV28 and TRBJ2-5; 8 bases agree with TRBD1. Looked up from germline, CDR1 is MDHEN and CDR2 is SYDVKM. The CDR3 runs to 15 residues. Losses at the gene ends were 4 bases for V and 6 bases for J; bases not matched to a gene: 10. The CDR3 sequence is CASSSGQGGSKTQYF. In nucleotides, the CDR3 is TGTGCCAGCAGTTCTGGACAGGGAGGCTCAAAGACCCAGTACTTC.

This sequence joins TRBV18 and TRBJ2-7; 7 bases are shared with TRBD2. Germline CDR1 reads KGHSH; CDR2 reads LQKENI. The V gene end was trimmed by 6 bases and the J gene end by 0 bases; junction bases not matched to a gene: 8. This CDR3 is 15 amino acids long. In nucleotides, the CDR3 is TGTGCCAGCTCCCCTAGCGGTCTGAGCTCCTACGAGCAGTACTTC. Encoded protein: CASSPSGLSSYEQYF.

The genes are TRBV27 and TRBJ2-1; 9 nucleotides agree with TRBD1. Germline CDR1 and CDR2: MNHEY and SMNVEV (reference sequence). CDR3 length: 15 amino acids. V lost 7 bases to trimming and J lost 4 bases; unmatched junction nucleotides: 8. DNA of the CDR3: TGTGCCAGCACCGTGGGGGACAGGGAATACAATGAGCAGTTCTTC. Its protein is CASTVGDREYNEQFF.

The CDR3 sequence: CASSQGWVGYQPQHF. As DNA, the CDR3 is TGTGCCAGCAGCCAGGGGTGGGTCGGCTATCAGCCCCAGCATTTT. This chain connects TRBV5-6 to TRBJ1-5, with D possibly being TRBD1 (6 bases). In germline, CDR1 is SGHDT, CDR2 YYEEEE. This CDR3 contains 15 residues. The germline V and J ends were trimmed by 4 bases and 5 bases, with 16 bases remaining between them.

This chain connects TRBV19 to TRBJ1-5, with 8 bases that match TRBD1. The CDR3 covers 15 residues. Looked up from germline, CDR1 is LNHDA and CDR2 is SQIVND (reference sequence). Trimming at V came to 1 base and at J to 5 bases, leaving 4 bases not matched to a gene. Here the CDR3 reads CASSIVTGGDQPQHF. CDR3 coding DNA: TGTGCCAGTAGTATAGTCACAGGGGGGGATCAGCCCCAGCATTTT.

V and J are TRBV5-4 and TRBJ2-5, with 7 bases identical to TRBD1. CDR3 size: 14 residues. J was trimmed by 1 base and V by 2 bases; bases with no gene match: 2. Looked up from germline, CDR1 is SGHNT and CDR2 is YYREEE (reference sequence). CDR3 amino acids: CASSLGDSQETQYF. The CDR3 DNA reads TGTGCCAGCAGCTTAGGGGACAGCCAAGAGACCCAGTACTTC.

The CDR3 bases are TGTGCCAGCAGTTTACACAGGATTAATGAAAAACTGTTTTTT. Residues: CASSLHRINEKLFF. The J gene is TRBJ1-4, the V gene TRBV28, with D tentatively TRBD1 (5 bases). The V gene lost 2 bases and the J gene lost 4 bases, with 8 bases spanning the gap. The CDR3 length is 14 residues. Germline CDR1 and CDR2: MDHEN and SYDVKM.

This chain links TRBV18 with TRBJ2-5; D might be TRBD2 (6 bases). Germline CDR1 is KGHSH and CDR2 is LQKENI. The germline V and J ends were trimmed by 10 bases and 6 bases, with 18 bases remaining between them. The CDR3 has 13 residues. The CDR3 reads CATNTGGQQTQYF. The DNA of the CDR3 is TGTGCCACAAATACCGGGGGTCAGCAGACCCAGTACTTC.

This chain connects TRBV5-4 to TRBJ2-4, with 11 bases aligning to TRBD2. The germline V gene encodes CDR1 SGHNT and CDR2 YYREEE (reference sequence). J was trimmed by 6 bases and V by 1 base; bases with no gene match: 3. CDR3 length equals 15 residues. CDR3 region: CASSLSTSGRNIQYF. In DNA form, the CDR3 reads TGTGCCAGCAGCTTGTCAACTAGCGGGAGAAACATTCAGTACTTC.

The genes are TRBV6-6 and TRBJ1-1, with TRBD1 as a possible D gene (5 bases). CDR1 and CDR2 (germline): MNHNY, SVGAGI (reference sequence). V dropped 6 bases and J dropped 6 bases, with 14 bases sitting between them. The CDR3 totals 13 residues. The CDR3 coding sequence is TGTGCCAGCAGCGCGGGGGATTCTCCTGAAGCTTTCTTT. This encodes CASSAGDSPEAFF.

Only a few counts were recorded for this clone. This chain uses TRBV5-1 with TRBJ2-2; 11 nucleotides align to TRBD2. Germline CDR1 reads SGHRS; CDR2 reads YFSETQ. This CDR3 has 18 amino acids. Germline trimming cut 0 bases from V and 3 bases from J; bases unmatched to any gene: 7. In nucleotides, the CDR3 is TGCGCCAGCAGCTTGGCCATACTAGCGGGAGCCTACACCGGGGAGCTGTTTTTT. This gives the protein CASSLAILAGAYTGELFF.

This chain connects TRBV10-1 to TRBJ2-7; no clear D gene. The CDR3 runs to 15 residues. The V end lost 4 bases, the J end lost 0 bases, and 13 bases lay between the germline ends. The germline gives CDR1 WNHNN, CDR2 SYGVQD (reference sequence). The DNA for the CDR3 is TGCGCCAGCAGTGGTGGCCCTACAAACTCCTACGAGCAGTACTTC. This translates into CASSGGPTNSYEQYF.

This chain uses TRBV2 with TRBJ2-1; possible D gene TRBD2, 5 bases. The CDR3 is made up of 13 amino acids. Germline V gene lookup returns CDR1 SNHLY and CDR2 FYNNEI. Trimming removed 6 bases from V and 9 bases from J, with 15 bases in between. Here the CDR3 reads CASRADPTGEQFF. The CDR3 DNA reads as TGTGCCAGCAGAGCGGACCCCACCGGTGAGCAGTTCTTC.

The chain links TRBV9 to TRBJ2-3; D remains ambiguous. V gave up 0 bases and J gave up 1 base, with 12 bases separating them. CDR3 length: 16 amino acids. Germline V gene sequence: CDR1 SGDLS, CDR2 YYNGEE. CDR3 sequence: CASSVATTSRTDTQYF. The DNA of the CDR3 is TGTGCCAGCAGCGTAGCGACAACATCACGCACAGATACGCAGTATTTT.

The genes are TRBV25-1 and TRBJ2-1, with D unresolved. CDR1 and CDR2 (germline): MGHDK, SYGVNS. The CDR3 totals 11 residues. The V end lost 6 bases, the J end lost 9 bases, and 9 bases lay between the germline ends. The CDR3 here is CASSAPGEQFF. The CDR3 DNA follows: TGTGCCAGCAGCGCACCCGGTGAGCAGTTCTTC.

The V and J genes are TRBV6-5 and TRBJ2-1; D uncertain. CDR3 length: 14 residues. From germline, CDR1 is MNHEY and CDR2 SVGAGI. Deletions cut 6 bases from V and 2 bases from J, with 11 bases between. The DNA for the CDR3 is TGTGCCAGCAGCCGCAGCGACCCCTACAATGAGCAGTTCTTC. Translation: CASSRSDPYNEQFF.